The clone carrying this T cell receptor (beta chain) came up a few times. Antigen specificity is unknown. The data were obtained in a study of early T cells in non-severe SARS-CoV-2 infection. Study overall: It was bulk RNA from unsorted whole blood that was sequenced, and the chains were unpaired. Notes on the study in general: Lookups in VDJdb leaned toward anti-spike CD8 responses and missed private and CD4 specificities.

CDR1 and CDR2 (germline): SNHLY, FYNNEI. V lost 8 bases to trimming and J lost 7 bases, with 17 bases between them. The CDR3 sequence is 13 residues long. Individual cDNA molecules received unique molecular identifiers. TCRdb fed the 5' RACE reads into MiXCR, producing one record per CDR3 protein. The sample contains some 50,000 distinct CDR3 sequences, roughly 8.8% of which appear only once. Sequencing was done on a sample of whole blood. This receptor was obtained from an adult who was a healthcare worker with PCR-confirmed SARS-CoV-2 infection or an uninfected control (not recorded which). The chain carries TRBV2 and TRBJ1-1, with D tentatively TRBD1 (5 bases). The CDR3 DNA sequence: TGTGCCAGCGGTACGGGGACTGATTTTGAAGCTTTCTTT. As protein: CASGTGTDFEAFF.